This T cell receptor (beta chain) was sequenced during a study of glioma-infiltrating T cells. The study, taken as a whole, reports: Tissue and blood shared very few CDR3 sequences. Gliomas, especially low-grade, showed above-expected tissue-blood divergence; non-neoplastic patients showed below.

Trimming took 7 bases from V and 0 from J, leaving 13 bases between them. CDR3 length: 15 residues. TCR alpha and beta CDR3 regions were amplified from RNA using iRepertoire nested multiplex PCR. Input was roughly 85-450 ng of tissue mRNA or PBMC total RNA. In TCRdb, the multiplex PCR reads were re-called with MiXCR into one record per CDR3 protein. This sample yields approximately 89,000 distinct CDR3 sequences, of which roughly 23% are seen a single time; 5.5% to 7.5% belongs to the top ten. As concerns this clonotype: The antigen remains undetermined. Being one base from a much bigger clone, this may be a read error.

The sequenced sample was glioma tissue, nonneoplastic brain tissue, or PBMCs (not recorded which). This chain links TRBV12-3 or TRBV12-4 with TRBJ1-5; perhaps TRBD1 as D (5 bases). This receptor was taken from a human donor with low-grade glioma or glioblastoma, undergoing nonglioma brain surgery, or in good health (not recorded which). The CDR3 region is CASNPGLPSNQPQHF. The DNA of the CDR3 is TGTGCCAGCAATCCGGGACTCCCTAGCAATCAGCCCCAGCATTTT.